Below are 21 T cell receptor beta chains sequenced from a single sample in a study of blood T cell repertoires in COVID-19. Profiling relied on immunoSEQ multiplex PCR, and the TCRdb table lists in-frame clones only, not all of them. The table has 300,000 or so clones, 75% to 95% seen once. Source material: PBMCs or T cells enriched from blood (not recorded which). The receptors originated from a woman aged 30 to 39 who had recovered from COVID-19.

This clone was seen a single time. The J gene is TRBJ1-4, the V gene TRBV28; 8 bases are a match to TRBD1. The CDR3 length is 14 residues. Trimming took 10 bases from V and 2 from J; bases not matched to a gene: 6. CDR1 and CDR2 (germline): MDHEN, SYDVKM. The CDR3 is CATTTGGTNEKLFF. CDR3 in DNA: TGTGCCACCACTACAGGGGGGACTAATGAAAAACTGTTTTTT.

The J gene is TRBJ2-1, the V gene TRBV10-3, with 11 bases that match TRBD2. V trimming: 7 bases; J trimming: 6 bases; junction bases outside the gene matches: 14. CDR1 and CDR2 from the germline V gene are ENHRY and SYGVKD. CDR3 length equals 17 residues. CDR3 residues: CAITLPGASGRRNEQFF. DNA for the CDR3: TGTGCCATCACCCTACCCGGAGCTAGCGGGAGGCGCAATGAGCAGTTCTTC.

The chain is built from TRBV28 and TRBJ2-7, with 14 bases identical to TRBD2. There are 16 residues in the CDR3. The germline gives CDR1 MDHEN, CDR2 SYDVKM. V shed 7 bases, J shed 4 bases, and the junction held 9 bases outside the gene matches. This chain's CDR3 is CASNHGGTSGSYEQYF. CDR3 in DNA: TGTGCCAGCAACCATGGGGGGACTAGCGGGAGTTACGAGCAGTACTTC.

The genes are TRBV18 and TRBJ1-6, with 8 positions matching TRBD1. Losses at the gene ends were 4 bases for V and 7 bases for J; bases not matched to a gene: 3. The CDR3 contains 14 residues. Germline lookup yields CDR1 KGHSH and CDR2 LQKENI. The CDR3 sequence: CASSQDRVNSPLHF. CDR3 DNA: TGTGCCAGCTCACAGGACAGGGTGAATTCACCCCTCCACTTT.

CDR3 protein: CASSNTGGRQPQHF. For the CDR3, the DNA is TGTGCCAGCTCAAATACAGGGGGCCGGCAGCCCCAGCATTTT. The chain uses TRBV18 and TRBJ1-5, with TRBD1 matching 9 bases. The CDR3 covers 14 residues. CDR1 and CDR2 from the germline V gene are KGHSH and LQKENI. J gave up 7 bases and V 5 bases, and 6 bases lay outside the gene matches.

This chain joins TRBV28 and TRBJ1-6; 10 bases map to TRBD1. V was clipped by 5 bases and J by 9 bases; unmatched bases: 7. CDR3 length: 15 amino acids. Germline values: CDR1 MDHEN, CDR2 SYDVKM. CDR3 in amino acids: CASSPQDRGRSPLHF. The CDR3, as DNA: TGTGCCAGCAGTCCCCAAGACAGGGGGCGTTCACCCCTCCACTTT.

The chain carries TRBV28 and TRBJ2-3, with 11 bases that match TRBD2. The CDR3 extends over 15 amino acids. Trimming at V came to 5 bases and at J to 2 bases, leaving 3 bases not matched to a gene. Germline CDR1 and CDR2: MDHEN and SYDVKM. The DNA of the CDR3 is TGTGCCAGCAGTACGGGACTAGCGGCCACAGATACGCAGTATTTT. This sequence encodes CASSTGLAATDTQYF.

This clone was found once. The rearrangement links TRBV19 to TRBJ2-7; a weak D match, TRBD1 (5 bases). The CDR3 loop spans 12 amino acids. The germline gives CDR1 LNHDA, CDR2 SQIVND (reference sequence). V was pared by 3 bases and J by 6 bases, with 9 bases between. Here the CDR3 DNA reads TGTGCCAGTAGTATGGAAGGGGTCGAGCAGTACTTC. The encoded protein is CASSMEGVEQYF.

DNA for the CDR3: TGTGCCAGCTCACCAACGGGACAGTCTGGGGCCAACGTCCTGACTTTC. Amino acids: CASSPTGQSGANVLTF. The chain has TRBV18 and TRBJ2-6; 7 bases are a match to TRBD1. CDR3 length: 16 residues. Germline V lookup: CDR1 KGHSH, CDR2 LQKENI. The V segment lost 2 bases and the J segment 1 base; nucleotides outside the gene matches: 2.

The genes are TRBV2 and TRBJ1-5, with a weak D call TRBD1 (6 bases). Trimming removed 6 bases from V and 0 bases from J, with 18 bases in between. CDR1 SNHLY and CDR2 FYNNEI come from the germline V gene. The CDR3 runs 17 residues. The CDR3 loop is CASRMDSSKYSNQPQHF. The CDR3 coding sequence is TGTGCCAGCAGAATGGACAGCAGTAAGTATAGCAATCAGCCCCAGCATTTT.

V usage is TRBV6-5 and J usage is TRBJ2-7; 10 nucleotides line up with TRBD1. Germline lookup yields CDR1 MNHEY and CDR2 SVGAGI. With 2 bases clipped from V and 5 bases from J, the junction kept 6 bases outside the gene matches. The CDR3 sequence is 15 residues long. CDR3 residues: CASSYPMGQGHEQYF. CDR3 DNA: TGTGCCAGCAGTTACCCGATGGGACAGGGGCACGAGCAGTACTTC.

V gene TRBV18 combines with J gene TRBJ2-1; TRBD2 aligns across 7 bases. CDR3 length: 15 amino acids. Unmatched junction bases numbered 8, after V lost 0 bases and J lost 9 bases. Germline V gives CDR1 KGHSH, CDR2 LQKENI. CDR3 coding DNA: TGTGCCAGCTCACCACCGTCCAGCGGGACCTTTGAGCAGTTCTTC. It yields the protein CASSPPSSGTFEQFF.

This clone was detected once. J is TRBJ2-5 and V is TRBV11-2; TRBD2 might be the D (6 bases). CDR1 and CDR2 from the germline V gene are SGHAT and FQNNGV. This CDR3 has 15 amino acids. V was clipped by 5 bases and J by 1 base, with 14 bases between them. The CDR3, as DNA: TGTGCCAGCAGCCCTCAGTCGGGACTCCAAGAGACCCAGTACTTC. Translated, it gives CASSPQSGLQETQYF.

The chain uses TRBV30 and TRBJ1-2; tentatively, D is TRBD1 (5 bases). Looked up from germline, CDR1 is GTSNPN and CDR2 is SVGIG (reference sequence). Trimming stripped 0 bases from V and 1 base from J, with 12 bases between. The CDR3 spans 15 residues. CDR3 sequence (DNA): TGTGCCTGGAGTGTTCAAGGGGCCCATAACTATGGCTACACCTTC. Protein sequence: CAWSVQGAHNYGYTF.

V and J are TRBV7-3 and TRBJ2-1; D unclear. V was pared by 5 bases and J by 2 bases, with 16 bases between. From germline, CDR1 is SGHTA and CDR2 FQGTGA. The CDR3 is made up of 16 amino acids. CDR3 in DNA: TGTGCCAGCAGCCTTCACCACATCGATCCCTACAATGAGCAGTTCTTC. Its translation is CASSLHHIDPYNEQFF.

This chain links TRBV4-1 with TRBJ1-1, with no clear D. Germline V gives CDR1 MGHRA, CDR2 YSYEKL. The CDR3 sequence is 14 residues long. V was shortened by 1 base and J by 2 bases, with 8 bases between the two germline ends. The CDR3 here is CASSQAQPNTEAFF. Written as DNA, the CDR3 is TGCGCCAGCAGCCAAGCACAGCCAAACACTGAAGCTTTCTTT.

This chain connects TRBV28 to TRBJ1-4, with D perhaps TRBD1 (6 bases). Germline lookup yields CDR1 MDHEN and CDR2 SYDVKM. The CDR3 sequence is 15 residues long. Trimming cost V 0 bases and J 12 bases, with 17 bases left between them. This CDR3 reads CASSLWTGARLELFF. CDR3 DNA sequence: TGTGCCAGCAGTTTATGGACAGGTGCCCGCTTGGAACTGTTTTTT.

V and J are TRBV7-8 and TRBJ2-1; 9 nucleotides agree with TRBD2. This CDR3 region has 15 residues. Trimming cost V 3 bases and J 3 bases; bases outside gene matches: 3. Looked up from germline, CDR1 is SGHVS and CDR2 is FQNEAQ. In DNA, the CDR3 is TGTGCCAGCAGCTTGCTAGCGGGAATCTACAATGAGCAGTTCTTC. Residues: CASSLLAGIYNEQFF.

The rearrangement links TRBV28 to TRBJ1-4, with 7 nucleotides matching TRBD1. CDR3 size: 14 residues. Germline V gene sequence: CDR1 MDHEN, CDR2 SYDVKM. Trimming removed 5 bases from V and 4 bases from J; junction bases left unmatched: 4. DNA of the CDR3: TGTGCCAGCAGTACGGGACAGAGTAATGAAAAACTGTTTTTT. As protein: CASSTGQSNEKLFF.

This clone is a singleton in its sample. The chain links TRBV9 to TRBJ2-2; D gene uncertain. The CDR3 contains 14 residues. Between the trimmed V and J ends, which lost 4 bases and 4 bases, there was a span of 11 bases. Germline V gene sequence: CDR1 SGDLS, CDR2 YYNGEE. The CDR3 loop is CASSPLVATGELFF. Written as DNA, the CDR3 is TGTGCCAGCAGCCCGCTAGTAGCCACCGGGGAGCTGTTTTTT.

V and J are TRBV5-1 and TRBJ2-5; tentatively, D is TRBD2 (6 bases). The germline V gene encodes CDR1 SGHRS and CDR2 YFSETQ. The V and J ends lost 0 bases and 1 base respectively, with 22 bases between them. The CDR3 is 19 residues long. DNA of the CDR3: TGCGCCAGCAGCTTGGGGACCAAGTCGCAGGGAGGAATCCAAGAGACCCAGTACTTC. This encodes CASSLGTKSQGGIQETQYF.